The rows below give T cell receptor beta chains drawn from one sample of a study of somatic mutations in cytotoxic T cells in rheumatoid arthritis. Repertoires were generated with immunoSEQ multiplex PCR, while TCRdb's copy carries only in-frame clones and drops some. The sample contains roughly 18,000 clones, under 85% of which appear only once. Sequences were obtained from CD8+ T cells sorted from blood. These receptors all come from a man aged 18 to 35 with rheumatoid arthritis. Each CDR3 is given with its conserved first and last residue. D genes are given only for firm matches. Some rows mark clone size as missing; the rest say once, few, many or name a class of expanded clone.

D	J	size	V	CDR3	DNA
TRBD1	TRBJ2-2	NA	TRBV7-9	CASSSEQGIANTGELFF	TGTGCCAGCAGCTCTGAACAGGGGATCGCGAACACCGGGGAGCTGTTTTTT
NA	TRBJ2-7	NA	TRBV27	CASSLTRGEYEQYF	TGTGCCAGCAGTTTAACGCGCGGGGAATACGAGCAGTACTTC
TRBD2	TRBJ2-7	NA	TRBV6-5	CASSPTSGGPYEQYF	TGTGCCAGCAGTCCAACTAGCGGGGGGCCCTACGAGCAGTACTTC
TRBD1	TRBJ1-2	NA	TRBV11-3	CASSSMPPGQGVGGYTF	TGTGCCAGCAGCTCTATGCCCCCGGGACAGGGGGTGGGGGGCTACACCTTC
TRBD1	TRBJ1-3	NA	TRBV10-3	CATRTGASGNTIYF	TGTGCCACCCGGACAGGGGCCTCTGGAAACACCATATATTTT
TRBD1	TRBJ2-1	NA	TRBV27	CASSPQIKTGESSYNEQFF	TGTGCCAGCAGTCCTCAAATAAAAACAGGGGAGAGCTCCTACAATGAGCAGTTCTTC
TRBD2	TRBJ2-1	NA	TRBV19	CASSLAGGYNEQFF	TGTGCCAGTAGTCTGGCGGGGGGGTACAATGAGCAGTTCTTC
TRBD1	TRBJ1-4	NA	TRBV11-2	CASSLRVPTGVFVNEKLFF	TGTGCCAGCAGCTTAAGGGTACCAACAGGGGTTTTCGTTAATGAAAAACTGTTTTTT
NA	TRBJ2-7	NA	TRBV5-6	CTSKVGYGEQYF	TGTACCTCAAAAGTAGGGTACGGCGAGCAGTACTTC
NA	TRBJ2-7	NA	TRBV30	CAWSVVQGPYEQYF	TGTGCCTGGAGTGTGGTGCAGGGTCCCTACGAGCAGTACTTC
TRBD2	TRBJ2-5	NA	TRBV6-1	CASSELAGGGETQYF	TGTGCCAGCAGTGAACTAGCGGGGGGAGGAGAGACCCAGTACTTC
TRBD1	TRBJ1-1	NA	TRBV2	CARTEQGMNTEAFF	TGTGCCAGGACCGAACAGGGGATGAACACTGAAGCTTTCTTT
NA	TRBJ2-1	NA	TRBV6-5	CASRTAYNEQFF	TGTGCCAGCCGGACAGCCTACAATGAGCAGTTCTTC
NA	TRBJ1-1	NA	TRBV19	CASSIWLGEAFF	TGTGCCAGTAGTATATGGCTGGGGGAAGCTTTCTTT
NA	TRBJ2-5	few	TRBV7-8	CASSSLLISASPERETQYF	TGTGCCAGCAGCTCCTTATTAATATCCGCCTCACCAGAGCGGGAGACCCAGTACTTC
NA	TRBJ2-7	NA	TRBV27	CASSLGAYEQYF	TGTGCCAGCAGTTTAGGGGCCTACGAGCAGTACTTC
NA	TRBJ2-6	NA	TRBV30	CAWSGPSGANVLTF	TGTGCCTGGTCGGGTCCTTCTGGGGCCAACGTCCTGACTTTC
TRBD1	TRBJ2-7	once	TRBV7-8	CASSLMCDRVCYEQYF	TGTGCCAGCAGCTTAATGTGTGACAGGGTATGCTACGAGCAGTACTTC
NA	TRBJ1-4	NA	TRBV27	CASRGWGEKLFF	TGTGCCAGCAGGGGTTGGGGTGAAAAACTGTTTTTT
TRBD1	TRBJ2-1	NA	TRBV28	CASSRYQGAVDNEQFF	TGTGCCAGCAGCAGATACCAGGGGGCGGTCGACAATGAGCAGTTCTTC
TRBD1	TRBJ1-1	few	TRBV9	CASSDGQGEVTEAFF	TGTGCCAGCAGCGACGGACAGGGCGAAGTAACTGAAGCTTTCTTT
NA	TRBJ2-3	NA	TRBV7-9	CASSSRGHTDTQYF	TGTGCCAGCAGCTCCCGGGGCCACACAGATACGCAGTATTTT
NA	TRBJ2-3	NA	TRBV27	CASSSSSTDTQYF	TGTGCCAGCAGCTCATCTAGCACAGATACGCAGTATTTT
TRBD2	TRBJ2-3	NA	TRBV15	CATNTVAGGGDTQYF	TGTGCCACCAACACCGTAGCGGGGGGGGGTGATACGCAGTATTTT
NA	TRBJ2-3	NA	TRBV27	CASSGRAETYYTDTQYF	TGTGCCAGCAGTGGGCGGGCGGAAACATACTACACAGATACGCAGTATTTT
NA	TRBJ2-2	once	TRBV6-1	CASSLPLNTGELFF	TGTGCCAGCAGTCTTCCCCTCAACACCGGGGAGCTGTTTTTT
TRBD1	TRBJ2-7	NA	TRBV6-1	CASSEAEQGAFEQYF	TGTGCCAGCAGTGAAGCAGAACAGGGGGCGTTCGAGCAGTACTTC
TRBD2	TRBJ2-1	NA	TRBV11-3	CASSASSGVYNEQFF	TGTGCCAGCAGCGCCTCTAGCGGGGTGTACAATGAGCAGTTCTTC
NA	TRBJ1-5	NA	TRBV6-5	CASAAEVSNQPQHF	TGTGCCAGTGCCGCAGAGGTTAGCAATCAGCCCCAGCATTTT
NA	TRBJ1-6	once	TRBV4-1	CASSQEPGLNSPLHF	TGCGCCAGCAGCCAAGAGCCGGGTCTTAATTCACCCCTCCACTTT
NA	TRBJ2-7	NA	TRBV7-9	CASSNRDGIYEQYF	TGTGCCAGCAGCAACCGGGACGGAATTTACGAGCAGTACTTC
NA	TRBJ1-5	few	TRBV6-1	CASSEGTEYQPQHF	TGTGCCAGCAGCGAAGGAACAGAGTATCAGCCCCAGCATTTT
NA	TRBJ1-1	once	TRBV2	CASSASFWDLTEAFF	TGTGCCAGCAGTGCTTCTTTCTGGGACCTAACTGAAGCTTTCTTT
NA	TRBJ2-1	NA	TRBV4-3	CASSQEVVSSYNEQFF	TGCGCCAGCAGCCAAGAGGTTGTTAGCTCCTACAATGAGCAGTTCTTC
NA	TRBJ1-1	NA	TRBV19	CASSTRENTEAFF	TGTGCCAGTAGTACCAGGGAGAACACTGAAGCTTTCTTT
NA	TRBJ2-7	once	TRBV5-4	CASSLRRDPYEQYF	TGTGCCAGCAGCCTTCGTCGGGATCCTTACGAGCAGTACTTC
NA	TRBJ2-7	NA	TRBV7-9	CAGEGQSAGSYEQYF	TGTGCCGGGGAAGGACAGTCCGCGGGATCTTACGAGCAGTACTTC
NA	TRBJ2-7	NA	TRBV5-6	CASNSGSYEQYF	TGTGCCAGCAACTCGGGGTCCTACGAGCAGTACTTC
NA	TRBJ1-5	NA	TRBV4-1	CASSQDPRGNQPQHF	TGCGCCAGCAGCCAAGATCCCAGGGGCAATCAGCCCCAGCATTTT
NA	TRBJ1-3	NA	TRBV9	CASSPGGGSGNTIYF	TGTGCCAGCAGCCCTGGAGGAGGCTCTGGAAACACCATATATTTT
NA	TRBJ2-7	NA	TRBV18	CASSPPDSYEQYF	TGTGCCAGCTCACCACCGGACTCCTACGAGCAGTACTTC
TRBD1	TRBJ1-5	medium-sized	TRBV7-2	CASSPGGWSNQPQHF	TGTGCCAGCTCTCCAGGGGGCTGGAGCAATCAGCCCCAGCATTTT
NA	TRBJ1-5	NA	TRBV27	CASSSFRGPQHF	TGTGCCAGCAGTTCTTTCCGCGGGCCCCAGCATTTT
TRBD2	TRBJ2-7	NA	TRBV6-5	CASSYLAGASYEQYF	TGTGCCAGCAGTTATCTAGCGGGGGCTTCCTACGAGCAGTACTTC
TRBD1	TRBJ1-2	NA	TRBV5-1	CASSPEPGQGAFGYTF	TGCGCCAGCAGCCCAGAGCCGGGACAGGGGGCCTTCGGCTACACCTTC
NA	TRBJ1-4	NA	TRBV29-1	CSVVSGPTNEKLFF	TGCAGCGTTGTAAGCGGACCGACTAATGAAAAACTGTTTTTT
NA	TRBJ2-1	NA	TRBV4-2	CASSQAGWNEQFF	TGTGCCAGCAGCCAAGCCGGGTGGAATGAGCAGTTCTTC
NA	TRBJ2-2	NA	TRBV7-9	CASSLVVDTGELFF	TGTGCCAGCAGCTTAGTTGTTGACACCGGGGAGCTGTTTTTT
NA	TRBJ1-2	NA	TRBV19	CASSIDRNYGYTF	TGTGCCAGTAGTATAGATCGGAACTATGGCTACACCTTC